The 5 T cell receptor beta chains below were found in one sample sequenced in a study of cytomegalovirus exposure and HLA in healthy donors. Primers: 60 Vbeta forward and 13 Jbeta reverse. Profiling relied on immunoSEQ multiplex PCR, and the TCRdb table lists in-frame clones only, not all of them. The sample has over 130,000 clones, roughly three quarters seen once. The specimen was PBMCs. These receptors were taken from a human donor in good health.

This chain uses TRBV30 with TRBJ2-2, with a weak D call TRBD1 (5 bases). The CDR3 contains 12 residues. The V end was cut by 5 bases, the J end by 4 bases, with 8 bases between. Per germline, CDR1 GTSNPN and CDR2 SVGIG (reference sequence). CDR3 nucleotides: TGTGCCTGGCAACAGGTCACCGGGGAGCTGTTTTTT. This codes for CAWQQVTGELFF.

The sample holds a few counts of this clone. The genes are TRBV5-1 and TRBJ1-2; 7 bases fit TRBD1. The CDR3 covers 14 residues. CDR1 SGHRS and CDR2 YFSETQ come from the germline V gene. V lost 5 bases, J lost 2 bases, and 6 bases stayed unmatched. CDR3 nucleotides: TGCGCCAGCAGAGACAGGGACGAGAACTATGGCTACACCTTC. It specifies CASRDRDENYGYTF.

This rearrangement joins TRBV13 to TRBJ1-1; D is perhaps TRBD1 (5 bases). This CDR3 has 13 amino acids. V dropped 0 bases and J dropped 8 bases, with 10 bases sitting between them. In germline, CDR1 is PRHDT, CDR2 FYEKMQ (reference sequence). The DNA for the CDR3 is TGTGCCAGCAGCTTAGGCGCAGGGTCCGAAGCTTTCTTT. Its protein product is CASSLGAGSEAFF.

The genes are TRBV19 and TRBJ1-2; 9 positions agree with TRBD1. Germline-derived CDR1 and CDR2 are LNHDA and SQIVND (reference sequence). The CDR3 has 14 residues. V was pared by 3 bases and J by 7 bases, with 6 bases of the junction left unmatched. The CDR3 is CASSMKQGAGGYTF. CDR3 bases: TGTGCCAGTAGTATGAAACAGGGGGCCGGTGGCTACACCTTC.

The rearrangement links TRBV7-9 to TRBJ1-2; possibly TRBD1 for D (6 bases). V lost 10 bases and J lost 8, with 20 bases in between. The length of the CDR3 is 13 residues. The V gene's germline CDR1 is SEHNR and CDR2 FQNEAQ (reference sequence). CDR3 bases: TGTGCCATAACTGGACAGCCGGCGGTAGGCTACACCTTC. Protein: CAITGQPAVGYTF.